These 26 T cell receptor beta chains share one sample of origin, sequenced in a study of human T cells and chemical hapten exposure (dated by TCRdb to the early 2020s). Library preparation used RACE. The sequencer listed for this sample is NextSeq 500. The raw public reads went through TCRdb reprocessing: fastp at Q25, MiXCR clone calling, in-frame beta chains kept. All rows with the same CDR3 protein become a single entry with the most common DNA and genes. Counted in this sample were approximately 50,000 distinct CDR3 sequences; approximately 10% of them appeared once. The leading ten clones occupy more than 9% of the sample. Interpreted using the paper, the time point label stands for: pre-sensitization, week 0. This sample's treatment or condition label indicates: therapeutic diphenylcyclopropenone sensitization with weekly scalp DPC. Total RNA was extracted from unfractionated whole blood collected in Tempus Blood RNA tubes.

The specimen was whole blood, collected in connection with sensitization to the hapten diphenylcyclopropenone (DPC). Receptors originate from a woman in her 30s with alopecia areata. Some clones in this sample may be carry-over from other donors' samples.

The chain combines TRBV5-1 with TRBJ2-3; no reliable D call. Germline assignment: CDR1 SGHRS and CDR2 YFSETQ. Trimming removed 1 base from V and 0 bases from J, with 6 bases in between. This CDR3 region has 14 residues. CDR3 bases: TGCGCCAGCAGCTTGCAACCGAGCACAGATACGCAGTATTTT. Its protein product is CASSLQPSTDTQYF. The entire variable domain, with the rest obtained from reference TRBV5-1 and TRBJ2-3, is as follows: KAGVTQTPRYLIKTRGQQVTLSCSPISGHRSVSWYQQTPGQGLQFLFEYFSETQRNKGNFPGRFSGRQFSNSRSEMNVSTLELGDSALYLCASSLQPSTDTQYFGPGTRLTVL.

The CDR3 bases are TGTGCCAGCAGCCCCCAAACAGGGCTAGCGGGGGTTCCGGGAGAGACCCAGTACTTC. As protein: CASSPQTGLAGVPGETQYF. The chain links TRBV7-8 to TRBJ2-5; 10 nucleotides align to TRBD2. The length of the CDR3 is 19 residues. Germline CDR1 SGHVS, CDR2 FQNEAQ. The J segment lost 4 bases and the V segment lost 5 bases, leaving 19 bases of the junction unmatched.

This chain links TRBV29-1 with TRBJ2-6; D gene unclear. V lost 0 bases and J 0 bases, leaving 3 bases between the germline ends. This CDR3 region has 14 residues. Germline V lookup: CDR1 SQVTM, CDR2 ANQGSEA. The DNA of the CDR3 is TGCAGCGTTGAAGACTTCTCTGGGGCCAACGTCCTGACTTTC. Amino acids: CSVEDFSGANVLTF.

In its sample, this clonotype was seen many times. V gene TRBV20-1 combines with J gene TRBJ1-5; maybe TRBD1 (6 bases). The CDR3 contains 14 residues. With 3 bases removed from V and 3 bases from J, the gap between germline ends came to 12 bases. CDR1 is DFQATT and CDR2 is SNEGSKA in the germline V gene (reference sequence). CDR3 sequence reads: CSARGGQPNQPQHF. The CDR3 nucleotides read TGCAGTGCTAGGGGAGGACAGCCCAATCAGCCCCAGCATTTT.

This clonotype was detected a few times. The V and J genes are TRBV7-2 and TRBJ1-5; 9 bases align to TRBD1. Trimming at V came to 1 base and at J to 7 bases, leaving 5 bases not matched to a gene. Germline CDR1 reads SGHTA; CDR2 reads FQGNSA. CDR3 length equals 15 residues. In DNA, the CDR3 is TGTGCCAGCAGCTTAGGGGACAGGGTACTGCAGCCCCAGCATTTT. This gives the protein CASSLGDRVLQPQHF.

J is TRBJ2-2 and V is TRBV2, with D unresolved. Germline lookup yields CDR1 SNHLY and CDR2 FYNNEI. V was trimmed by 7 bases and J by 0 bases, leaving 9 bases between them. The CDR3 is 14 residues long. In DNA form, the CDR3 reads TGTGCCAGCAAGGACCGCACGAACACCGGGGAGCTGTTTTTT. Residues: CASKDRTNTGELFF.

In its sample, this clonotype was seen a few times. The chain recombines TRBV20-1 with TRBJ2-3; no clear D. Trimming removed 7 bases at V and 0 bases at J, with 11 bases between. Germline V gene sequence: CDR1 DFQATT, CDR2 SNEGSKA (reference sequence). The CDR3 contains 13 residues. The CDR3 here is CSVRTASTDTQYF. The CDR3 region has the DNA TGCAGTGTCCGGACGGCTAGCACAGATACGCAGTATTTT.

This clonotype was counted ten times or more. The chain is built from TRBV7-2 and TRBJ1-5; D may be TRBD1 (5 bases). Germline assignment: CDR1 SGHTA and CDR2 FQGNSA. The CDR3 sequence is 13 residues long. Trimming took 2 bases from V and 9 from J, leaving 11 bases between them. CDR3 coding DNA: TGTGCCAGCAGCTTAAGAGGGGAATCGCCCCAGCATTTT. Translating gives CASSLRGESPQHF.

This clonotype occurred a few times. The V call is TRBV12-3 or TRBV12-4, the J call TRBJ1-6; no reliable D call. Trimming left V 3 bases short and J 11 bases short, with 17 bases between. CDR3 length: 15 amino acids. The CDR3 sequence: CASSFFQRHWAPLHF. CDR3 sequence (DNA): TGTGCCAGCAGTTTCTTTCAGAGGCATTGGGCACCCCTCCACTTT.

This clonotype occurred many times. This chain joins TRBV7-2 and TRBJ2-2; 7 bases match TRBD1. Germline lookup yields CDR1 SGHTA and CDR2 FQGNSA. The length of the CDR3 is 14 residues. The trim removed 6 bases at V and 3 bases at J, leaving 4 bases unmatched. CDR3 residues: CASSRQGYTGELFF. The CDR3 bases are TGTGCCAGCAGTCGACAGGGTTACACCGGGGAGCTGTTTTTT. Variable domain in full (rest from reference TRBV7-2 and TRBJ2-2): GAGVSQSPSNKVTEKGKDVELRCDPISGHTALYWYRQSLGQGLEFLIYFQGNSAPDKSGLPSDRFSAERTGGSVSTLTIQRTQQEDSAVYLCASSRQGYTGELFFGEGSRLTVL.

In this sample, this clonotype turned up a few times. CDR3 region: CASSPRLTGVGDNEQYF. The CDR3 nucleotides are TGTGCCAGCAGCCCCCGATTGACCGGCGTCGGGGACAACGAGCAGTACTTC. The chain recombines TRBV7-2 with TRBJ2-7, with a tentative D call TRBD1 (6 bases). V was pared by 5 bases and J by 5 bases, with 25 bases between. Germline CDR1 and CDR2: SGHTA and FQGNSA. This CDR3 is 17 amino acids long.

The rearrangement uses TRBV7-9 and TRBJ2-3; D is ambiguous. Germline CDR1 and CDR2: SEHNR and FQNEAQ (reference sequence). The CDR3 spans 14 residues. Trimming took 2 bases from V and 6 from J, leaving 12 bases between them. The CDR3 sequence is CASSLTAGFDTQYF. The CDR3 bases are TGTGCCAGCAGCTTAACGGCCGGCTTCGATACGCAGTATTTT.

There are many counts of this clonotype. The V gene is TRBV2, the J gene TRBJ1-1, with D maybe TRBD1 (5 bases). The CDR3 spans 14 residues. Germline CDR1 is SNHLY and CDR2 is FYNNEI. The V and J ends lost 8 bases and 7 bases respectively, with 20 bases between them. The CDR3 nucleotides read TGTGCCAGCGTGCCGACAGAGACGTCTATTGAAGCTTTCTTT. Its translation: CASVPTETSIEAFF.

This clonotype was seen only a few times. The genes are TRBV6-6 and TRBJ1-1; the D gene is possibly TRBD1 (6 bases). Germline CDR1 is MNHNY and CDR2 is SVGAGI (reference sequence). CDR3 size: 14 residues. Trimming took off 0 bases at V and 7 bases at J, with 12 bases between the two ends. For the CDR3, the DNA is TGTGCCAGCAGTTACTCGATTCAGGGGATTGAAGCTTTCTTT. Encoded protein: CASSYSIQGIEAFF.

V usage is TRBV7-9 and J usage is TRBJ2-3, with 7 bases matching TRBD1. Germline assignment: CDR1 SEHNR and CDR2 FQNEAQ (reference sequence). CDR3 size: 15 residues. With V trimmed by 4 bases and J by 2 bases, 6 bases remained unmatched. In nucleotides, the CDR3 is TGTGCCAGCAGCTCATCGAGGGGGCTCACAGATACGCAGTATTTT. Protein product: CASSSSRGLTDTQYF.

This chain joins TRBV20-1 and TRBJ2-5; D is unclear. V was trimmed by 2 bases and J by 7 bases, leaving 11 bases between them. The length of the CDR3 is 12 residues. The germline gives CDR1 DFQATT, CDR2 SNEGSKA (reference sequence). The CDR3 nucleotides read TGCAGTGCTAGATTTCCCCCGGGGACCCAGTACTTC. Its translation is CSARFPPGTQYF.

This clonotype was seen a handful of times. The V and J genes are TRBV12-3 or TRBV12-4 and TRBJ2-6, with no clear D. Between the trimmed V and J ends, which lost 3 bases and 2 bases, there was a span of 8 bases. The CDR3 covers 15 residues. CDR3 region: CASSFWRTGANVLTF. CDR3 coding DNA: TGTGCCAGCAGTTTCTGGCGGACTGGGGCCAACGTCCTGACTTTC.

The CDR3 DNA is TGCAGTGCTTGGAGGGGCACAAATAGCAATCAGCCCCAGCATTTT. Its translation is CSAWRGTNSNQPQHF. This chain joins TRBV20-1 and TRBJ1-5, with D possibly matching TRBD1 (5 bases). The germline gives CDR1 DFQATT, CDR2 SNEGSKA (reference sequence). V dropped 5 bases and J dropped 0 bases, with 14 bases sitting between them. The CDR3 length is 15 residues.

In its sample, this clonotype was seen many times. This chain connects TRBV5-5 to TRBJ1-5, with D perhaps matching TRBD1 (6 bases). The CDR3 contains 15 residues. Germline CDR1 SGHKS, CDR2 YYEKEE (reference sequence). V lost 0 bases to trimming and J lost 7 bases, with 14 bases between them. The CDR3 region has the DNA TGTGCCAGCAGCTTGGAACGGCAGGGGACCCAGCCCCAGCATTTT. This sequence encodes CASSLERQGTQPQHF.

This clonotype appeared a few times. The rearrangement links TRBV5-1 to TRBJ2-5; TRBD1 matches at 8 bases. The CDR3 has 16 residues. J lost 2 bases, V lost 4 bases, and 10 bases had no gene match. The germline CDR1 and CDR2 sequences are SGHRS and YFSETQ. The CDR3 reads CASSIRTGGGQETQYF. CDR3 nucleotides: TGCGCCAGCAGCATCCGTACAGGGGGTGGGCAAGAGACCCAGTACTTC.

Only a few counts were recorded for this clonotype. The CDR3, as DNA: TGTGCCAGCTCGCGGGGGGCGATTAATTCACCCCTCCACTTT. As protein: CASSRGAINSPLHF. The rearrangement links TRBV18 to TRBJ1-6; possible D gene TRBD1, 6 bases. V shed 6 bases and J shed 6 bases, with 12 bases lying between them. This CDR3 has 14 residues. In germline, CDR1 is KGHSH, CDR2 LQKENI.

The sample holds a few counts of this clonotype. The chain recombines TRBV20-1 with TRBJ2-3, with 7 bases lining up with TRBD2. V lost 5 bases to trimming and J lost 6 bases; unmatched junction nucleotides: 11. The CDR3 covers 14 residues. Germline loops: CDR1 DFQATT, CDR2 SNEGSKA (reference sequence). DNA of the CDR3: TGCAGTGCTCGGCCCGGGACTACGGGCGATACGCAGTATTTT. Amino acid sequence: CSARPGTTGDTQYF.

This clonotype was seen a handful of times. The genes are TRBV20-1 and TRBJ2-7; perhaps TRBD2 as D (6 bases). Germline V gives CDR1 DFQATT, CDR2 SNEGSKA (reference sequence). This CDR3 is built from 15 residues. Trimming shortened V by 0 bases and J by 0 bases, and 12 bases separated the two germline ends. CDR3 coding DNA: TGCAGTGCTAGAGATGCGGGGCGAGTCTCCTACGAGCAGTACTTC. Translation: CSARDAGRVSYEQYF.

This clonotype was seen a handful of times. The J gene is TRBJ2-4, the V gene TRBV25-1, with D unclear. V lost 3 bases, J lost 0 bases, and 12 bases lay in between. Germline CDR1 and CDR2: MGHDK and SYGVNS. This CDR3 contains 16 residues. CDR3 residues: CASSEFTDLAKNIQYF. The CDR3 DNA reads as TGTGCCAGCAGTGAGTTTACAGACCTAGCCAAAAACATTCAGTACTTC.

Within the sample, this clonotype is medium-sized (0.01 to 0.1%). J is TRBJ2-1 and V is TRBV13, with 8 bases that match TRBD1. With 6 bases clipped from V and 6 bases from J, the junction kept 10 bases outside the gene matches. The CDR3 contains 15 residues. Per the germline V gene, CDR1 is PRHDT and CDR2 is FYEKMQ (reference sequence). The CDR3 nucleotides read TGTGCCAGCAGGGAGGACAGGGACTCACTCAATGAGCAGTTCTTC. Protein product: CASREDRDSLNEQFF.

V gene TRBV4-1 combines with J gene TRBJ1-4, with D possibly being TRBD1 (5 bases). Trimming removed 0 bases from V and 6 bases from J, with 8 bases in between. The CDR3 is 14 residues long. CDR1 is MGHRA and CDR2 is YSYEKL in the germline V gene. In DNA, the CDR3 is TGCGCCAGCAGCCAAGACAGGGTCGATGAAAAACTGTTTTTT. The encoded protein is CASSQDRVDEKLFF.